This entry lists 27 T cell receptor beta chains sequenced from one sample in a study of blood T cell repertoires in COVID-19. Assay used: immunoSEQ multiplex PCR; TCRdb lists only in-frame clones, some missing. The sample records roughly 190,000 clones, 76% being singletons. The sequenced sample was PBMCs or T cells enriched from blood (not recorded which). The origin of the receptors is a woman between 50 and 59 years old with acute COVID-19.

The DNA for the CDR3 is TGTGCCAGCAGCTCGACAGGGGGCGGGGGTAGCACAGATACGCAGTATTTT. This translates into CASSSTGGGGSTDTQYF. V is TRBV11-2 and J is TRBJ2-3, with TRBD1 matching 10 bases. Germline CDR1 SGHAT, CDR2 FQNNGV. The CDR3 length is 17 residues. The trim removed 4 bases at V and 0 bases at J, leaving 7 bases unmatched.

This clone appeared a few times. The V gene is TRBV5-3, the J gene TRBJ1-2, with TRBD1 matching 12 bases. TRBV5-3 is an ORF, and what it does is uncertain. The CDR3 is 18 amino acids. Germline trimming cut 3 bases from V and 4 bases from J; bases unmatched to any gene: 13. Written as DNA, the CDR3 is TGTGCCAGAAGCTGTTCCGGGACAGGGGGCCTCGGGGCCTATGGCTACACCTTC. This codes for CARSCSGTGGLGAYGYTF.

To note about this clone: Different DNA sequences within this sample yield the same CDR3. This chain joins TRBV7-6 and TRBJ1-5, with D perhaps matching TRBD1 (6 bases). V lost 2 bases and J 2 bases, leaving 10 bases between the germline ends. Germline loops: CDR1 SGHVS, CDR2 FNYEAQ. The CDR3 contains 15 residues. The CDR3, as DNA: TGTGCCAGCAGCTTACAGGGGCTCGGCAATCAGCCCCAGCATTTT. Residues: CASSLQGLGNQPQHF.

The CDR3 DNA follows: TGCGCCAGCAGCCAAGACAGGGTAGCTTTCTTT. It codes for CASSQDRVAFF. The chain couples TRBV4-1 to TRBJ1-1; tentatively, D is TRBD1 (5 bases). V gave up 0 bases and J gave up 10 bases, with 6 bases separating them. CDR1 is MGHRA, CDR2 YSYEKL, per germline. The CDR3 is 11 amino acids.

The chain is built from TRBV6-5 and TRBJ1-2; D call uncertain. V lost 3 bases to trimming and J lost 8 bases, with 13 bases between them. CDR1 and CDR2 from the germline V gene are MNHEY and SVGAGI. This CDR3 comprises 13 residues. The CDR3 is CASSYRQVGGYTF. The CDR3 DNA reads as TGTGCCAGCAGTTATAGGCAGGTCGGCGGCTACACCTTC.

The gene calls are TRBV13 and TRBJ2-3; 8 bases align to TRBD2. There are 15 residues in the CDR3. With 1 base clipped from V and 5 bases from J, the junction kept 5 bases outside the gene matches. Germline V gene data show CDR1 as PRHDT and CDR2 as FYEKMQ (reference sequence). The CDR3 spells CASSLVGGAKDTQYF. The CDR3 DNA reads TGTGCCAGCAGCTTAGTCGGGGGGGCCAAAGATACGCAGTATTTT.

The chain has TRBV2 and TRBJ1-2; TRBD1 might be the D (5 bases). This CDR3 spans 13 amino acids. The germline V gene encodes CDR1 SNHLY and CDR2 FYNNEI. V lost 6 bases and J 3 bases, leaving 11 bases between the germline ends. The CDR3 loop is CASSRVQDYGYTF. DNA for the CDR3: TGTGCCAGCAGCAGGGTGCAGGACTATGGCTACACCTTC.

This clone has at least ten counts. The V gene is TRBV6-4, the J gene TRBJ2-2; weak D call: TRBD1 (7 bases). From germline, CDR1 is MRHNA and CDR2 SNTAGT. This CDR3 is 14 amino acids long. Trimming left V 4 bases short and J 3 bases short, with 9 bases between. The CDR3 coding sequence is TGTGCCAGCAGTGCCAGGGGGGACACCGGGGAGCTGTTTTTT. Protein sequence: CASSARGDTGELFF.

There are a few counts of this clone. The chain uses TRBV6-5 and TRBJ2-7; D is possibly TRBD2 (6 bases). Trimming shortened V by 6 bases and J by 4 bases, and 16 bases separated the two germline ends. Germline CDR1 is MNHEY and CDR2 is SVGAGI. CDR3 length: 14 residues. The CDR3 bases are TGTGCCAGCAGCCCCCGGGACTTCCCGTACGAGCAGTACGTC. Its protein product is CASSPRDFPYEQYV.

The chain couples TRBV28 to TRBJ1-2, with TRBD1 identical over 11 bases. V gave up 6 bases and J gave up 3 bases; unmatched junction bases: 9. CDR3 length equals 16 residues. Germline CDR1 and CDR2: MDHEN and SYDVKM. The CDR3 sequence: CASSSGQGALDYGYTF. The DNA of the CDR3 is TGTGCCAGCAGCTCAGGACAGGGGGCGCTAGACTATGGCTACACCTTC.

The chain carries TRBV28 and TRBJ2-5; TRBD2 might be the D (6 bases). V lost 4 bases to trimming and J lost 5 bases, with 14 bases between them. The CDR3 length is 14 residues. In germline, CDR1 is MDHEN, CDR2 SYDVKM. The CDR3 nucleotides are TGTGCCAGCAGTTCTCCTACCGCGGGGGAGACCCAGTACTTC. Amino acids: CASSSPTAGETQYF.

The rearrangement uses TRBV7-9 and TRBJ1-1; 8 bases fit TRBD1. V lost 5 bases to trimming and J lost 4 bases; unmatched junction nucleotides: 9. CDR1 SEHNR and CDR2 FQNEAQ come from the germline V gene (reference sequence). The CDR3 has 15 amino acids. As DNA, the CDR3 is TGTGCCAGCAGCCCTCAACAGGGGGTGAGCACTGAAGCTTTCTTT. Residues: CASSPQQGVSTEAFF.

The chain joins TRBV11-2 to TRBJ1-6; D gene unclear. This CDR3 is 11 amino acids long. Germline CDR1 is SGHAT and CDR2 is FQNNGV. Trimming shortened V by 4 bases and J by 8 bases, and 3 bases separated the two germline ends. The DNA for the CDR3 is TGTGCCAGCAGCTCCTATTCACCCCTCCACTTT. This gives the protein CASSSYSPLHF.

This clone has just a few counts. The genes are TRBV2 and TRBJ1-4; D may be TRBD1 (5 bases). CDR1 and CDR2 (germline): SNHLY, FYNNEI. The CDR3 contains 15 residues. V lost 5 bases and J 7 bases, leaving 17 bases between the germline ends. The CDR3 protein is CASSLSRRVGEKLFF. The CDR3 region has the DNA TGTGCCAGCAGTTTATCCCGCAGGGTGGGTGAAAAACTGTTTTTT.

This clone was detected a few times. This chain joins TRBV19 and TRBJ2-7; maybe TRBD1 (6 bases). Germline assignment: CDR1 LNHDA and CDR2 SQIVND (reference sequence). The CDR3 length is 16 residues. Trimming stripped 4 bases from V and 2 bases from J, with 18 bases between. This CDR3 reads CASSNTGIGGPYEQYV. The DNA of the CDR3 is TGTGCCAGTAGTAACACAGGGATTGGCGGGCCCTACGAGCAGTACGTC.

The chain uses TRBV19 and TRBJ1-1; no definite D call. There are 14 residues in the CDR3. V was shortened by 3 bases and J by 5 bases, with 13 bases between the two germline ends. CDR1 and CDR2 (germline): LNHDA, SQIVND (reference sequence). The DNA for the CDR3 is TGTGCCAGTAGTATGGTTCGTTTTGAGACTGAAGCTTTCTTT. This codes for CASSMVRFETEAFF.

Only a few counts were recorded for this clone. The chain recombines TRBV5-4 with TRBJ1-2, with D tentatively TRBD1 (6 bases). V lost 2 bases and J lost 0, with 14 bases in between. Looked up from germline, CDR1 is SGHNT and CDR2 is YYREEE (reference sequence). This CDR3 contains 16 residues. This CDR3 is CASSFDRRHSNYGYTF. The DNA of the CDR3 is TGTGCCAGCAGCTTCGACAGGCGACACTCTAACTATGGCTACACCTTC.

The chain combines TRBV19 with TRBJ1-1, with 7 nucleotides matching TRBD1. The CDR3 length is 15 residues. CDR1 and CDR2 (germline): LNHDA, SQIVND (reference sequence). Germline trimming cut 5 bases from V and 5 bases from J; bases unmatched to any gene: 11. In DNA, the CDR3 is TGTGCCAGTAGTCCTGACAGGGAGCGATGGACTGAAGCTTTCTTT. Its translation: CASSPDRERWTEAFF.

The chain recombines TRBV11-1 with TRBJ2-2; 9 bases are shared with TRBD1. J lost 6 bases, V lost 4 bases, and 9 bases had no gene match. CDR1 SGHAT and CDR2 FQDESV come from the germline V gene (reference sequence). This CDR3 is built from 16 residues. CDR3 sequence reads: CASSSRDRALAGELFF. The DNA for the CDR3 is TGTGCCAGCAGCTCCCGGGACAGGGCATTGGCCGGGGAGCTGTTTTTT. Variable domain in full (rest from reference TRBV11-1 and TRBJ2-2): EAEVAQSPRYKITEKSQAVAFWCDPISGHATLYWYRQILGQGPELLVQFQDESVVDDSQLPKDRFSAERLKGVDSTLKIQPAELGDSAMYLCASSSRDRALAGELFFGEGSRLTVL.

This clone was counted a single time. V is TRBV7-8 and J is TRBJ1-6; 7 bases agree with TRBD1. The CDR3 extends over 14 amino acids. Trimming cost V 1 base and J 8 bases; bases outside gene matches: 2. Germline V gene data show CDR1 as SGHVS and CDR2 as FQNEAQ. Written as DNA, the CDR3 is TGTGCCAGCAGCTTAGAGGGGGCGGATTCACCCCTCCACTTT. This codes for CASSLEGADSPLHF.

This rearrangement joins TRBV5-5 to TRBJ2-6, with TRBD2 matching 13 bases. The trim removed 0 bases at V and 4 bases at J, leaving 4 bases unmatched. This CDR3 spans 18 amino acids. Per the germline V gene, CDR1 is SGHKS and CDR2 is YYEKEE (reference sequence). The CDR3 nucleotides read TGTGCCAGCAGCTTGGGGACTAGCGGGGGTACCGGGGCCAACGTCCTGACTTTC. Its translation: CASSLGTSGGTGANVLTF.

This sequence joins TRBV7-9 and TRBJ1-5, with a tentative D call TRBD1 (5 bases). The CDR3 totals 13 residues. V lost 3 bases, J lost 6 bases, and 9 bases lay in between. The germline CDR1 and CDR2 sequences are SEHNR and FQNEAQ (reference sequence). The CDR3 is CASSFGGGQPQHF. For the CDR3, the DNA is TGTGCCAGCAGCTTCGGCGGGGGTCAGCCCCAGCATTTT.

This clone was counted only a few times. The CDR3 DNA sequence: TGCGCCAGCAGTCCCCTATCTACAGGTAGTGGCTACACCTTC. The encoded protein is CASSPLSTGSGYTF. The V call is TRBV10-1, the J call TRBJ1-2; D is possibly TRBD1 (5 bases). Trimming took 5 bases from V and 7 from J, leaving 17 bases between them. CDR1 and CDR2 from the germline V gene are WNHNN and SYGVQD (reference sequence). The CDR3 has 14 residues.

V and J are TRBV5-5 and TRBJ2-3; the match to TRBD2 covers 10 bases. Trimming took 2 bases from V and 1 from J; bases not matched to a gene: 10. Germline loops: CDR1 SGHKS, CDR2 YYEKEE (reference sequence). The CDR3 is 18 residues long. The DNA for the CDR3 is TGTGCCAGCAGCTTTGCCGGGGCTAGCGGGGGAGGCACAGATACGCAGTATTTT. Its translation is CASSFAGASGGGTDTQYF. The full variable domain, with the rest looked up from reference TRBV5-5 and TRBJ2-3, is DAGVTQSPTHLIKTRGQQVTLRCSPISGHKSVSWYQQVLGQGPQFIFQYYEKEERGRGNFPDRFSARQFPNYSSELNVNALLLGDSALYLCASSFAGASGGGTDTQYFGPGTRLTVL.

The rearrangement uses TRBV11-2 and TRBJ1-6; weak D call: TRBD1 (6 bases). V was cut by 1 base and J by 11 bases, with 15 bases left in between. The length of the CDR3 is 15 residues. In germline, CDR1 is SGHAT, CDR2 FQNNGV. The DNA for the CDR3 is TGTGCCAGCAGCTTAGCCCCTCATCAGGGGACACCCCTCCACTTT. Protein: CASSLAPHQGTPLHF.

This chain joins TRBV2 and TRBJ2-1, with D possibly TRBD2 on 5 matching bases. CDR1 SNHLY and CDR2 FYNNEI come from the germline V gene. The CDR3 extends over 15 amino acids. Trimming shortened V by 8 bases and J by 0 bases, and 14 bases separated the two germline ends. As DNA, the CDR3 is TGTGCCAGCTTTGGTGGACGGGGCTCCTACAATGAGCAGTTCTTC. Its translation is CASFGGRGSYNEQFF.

V is TRBV27 and J is TRBJ2-4; maybe TRBD2 (6 bases). CDR3 length: 13 residues. Trimming pared 0 bases from V and 8 bases from J, leaving 8 bases between. CDR1 MNHEY and CDR2 SMNVEV come from the germline V gene (reference sequence). The CDR3 DNA follows: TGTGCCAGCAGTTTATCGCAGCGGGACATTCAGTACTTC. Protein sequence: CASSLSQRDIQYF.